This is a list of T cell receptor beta chains from one sample in a study of cytomegalovirus exposure and HLA in healthy donors. Produced via immunoSEQ multiplex PCR; TCRdb's table is partial and in-frame only. This table holds 90,000 to 100,000 clones, roughly 79% found once. Sequencing used PBMCs. These receptors came from a man aged 40-50 years in good health and CMV-seronegative. Both conserved end residues are part of each CDR3. The D gene is left open where the match is weak. Clone size is shown for a subset of rows, as once, few, many or a class of expanded clone.

J: TRBJ2-7
D: -
size: -
V: TRBV15
CDR3: CATSRDGWGHSRSYEQYF
DNA: TGTGCCACCAGCAGAGATGGGTGGGGGCATTCCCGCTCCTACGAGCAGTACTTC

J: TRBJ1-2
D: -
size: -
V: TRBV30
CDR3: CAWIWGREGSGYTF
DNA: TGTGCCTGGATATGGGGAAGGGAAGGGAGTGGCTACACCTTC

J: TRBJ2-5
D: TRBD2
size: -
V: TRBV15
CDR3: CATSRGEGLQETQYF
DNA: TGTGCCACCAGCAGAGGGGAGGGACTCCAAGAGACCCAGTACTTC

J: TRBJ2-1
D: -
size: -
V: TRBV9
CDR3: CASSPRLGYNEQFF
DNA: TGTGCCAGCAGCCCCCGACTAGGTTACAATGAGCAGTTCTTC

J: TRBJ1-2
D: -
size: -
V: TRBV7-2
CDR3: CASSLAAGQNYGYTF
DNA: TGTGCCAGCAGCTTAGCGGCTGGACAAAACTATGGCTACACCTTC

J: TRBJ1-5
D: TRBD1
size: -
V: TRBV6-5
CDR3: CASSYSYGTGTQPQHF
DNA: TGTGCCAGCAGTTACTCATACGGGACAGGGACTCAGCCCCAGCATTTT

J: TRBJ2-7
D: TRBD2
size: -
V: TRBV4-3
CDR3: CASSHGKTSANSYEQYF
DNA: TGCGCCAGCAGCCATGGGAAGACTAGCGCAAATTCCTACGAGCAGTACTTC

J: TRBJ2-1
D: -
size: -
V: TRBV28
CDR3: CASSRLSEQFF
DNA: TGTGCCAGCAGTCGTCTATCGGAGCAGTTCTTC

J: TRBJ2-7
D: TRBD1
size: -
V: TRBV18
CDR3: CASSPPATGGSFEQYF
DNA: TGTGCCAGCTCACCACCGGCGACAGGGGGGTCTTTCGAGCAGTACTTC

J: TRBJ2-7
D: -
size: -
V: TRBV7-2
CDR3: CASSLDTRSSYEQYF
DNA: TGTGCCAGCAGCTTAGATACGAGGAGCTCCTACGAGCAGTACTTC

J: TRBJ1-2
D: TRBD1
size: -
V: TRBV7-9
CDR3: CASTSTWTGKDGYTF
DNA: TGTGCCAGCACGAGCACCTGGACAGGGAAGGATGGCTACACCTTC

J: TRBJ1-1
D: -
size: -
V: TRBV19
CDR3: CTAKQAASQWNTEAFF
DNA: TGTACCGCAAAACAGGCAGCCTCACAATGGAACACTGAAGCTTTCTTT

J: TRBJ2-1
D: TRBD1
size: -
V: TRBV28
CDR3: CASSVTGASYNEQFF
DNA: TGTGCCAGCAGTGTTACAGGGGCCTCCTACAATGAGCAGTTCTTC

J: TRBJ2-3
D: -
size: -
V: TRBV9
CDR3: CASSVVTGDTQYF
DNA: TGTGCCAGCAGCGTAGTCACGGGAGATACGCAGTATTTT

J: TRBJ2-5
D: TRBD2
size: -
V: TRBV9
CDR3: CASSLSGMQETQYF
DNA: TGTGCCAGCAGCCTTAGCGGGATGCAAGAGACCCAGTACTTC

J: TRBJ1-4
D: -
size: -
V: TRBV28
CDR3: CASGWEGGEKLFF
DNA: TGTGCCAGCGGCTGGGAGGGAGGTGAAAAACTGTTTTTT

J: TRBJ1-1
D: -
size: once
V: TRBV5-6
CDR3: CASSLAGFMNTEAFF
DNA: TGTGCCAGCAGCTTGGCCGGGTTCATGAACACTGAAGCTTTCTTT

J: TRBJ2-7
D: -
size: -
V: TRBV2
CDR3: CASTVADSYEQYF
DNA: TGTGCCAGCACCGTGGCCGACTCCTACGAGCAGTACTTC

J: TRBJ1-2
D: -
size: -
V: TRBV9
CDR3: CASSGIWRSGYTF
DNA: TGTGCCAGCAGTGGCATCTGGAGGAGTGGCTACACCTTC